The source of this T cell receptor beta chain is a study of T cells in Graves' hyperthyroidism and ophthalmopathy. V lost 8 bases, J lost 2 bases, and 14 bases lay in between. The CDR3 is 13 residues long. The germline V gene encodes CDR1 SGHRS and CDR2 YFSETQ. The CDR3 regions of TCR beta were amplified from RNA transcripts. In the first-round RT-PCR of the TCR CDR3, the HTBI primer set was used. TCRdb re-called the multiplex PCR reads with MiXCR, one entry per CDR3 protein. The sample comprises 500,000 or so distinct CDR3 sequences, about a sixth of which are singletons, and approximately 15% rests with the top ten. A patient was excluded if there was uncontrolled infection, other autoimmune disease, pregnancy or lactation.

This chain connects TRBV5-1 to TRBJ2-7; no firm D call. Sequencing was done on a sample of blood. The sequence derives from a woman under 30 with Graves' ophthalmopathy. CDR3 nucleotides: TGCGCCAGTAGGGCCACAGACCCCTACGAGCAGTACTTC. Translating it yields CASRATDPYEQYF. The whole variable domain, remainder taken from reference TRBV5-1 and TRBJ2-7, is KAGVTQTPRYLIKTRGQQVTLSCSPISGHRSVSWYQQTPGQGLQFLFEYFSETQRNKGNFPGRFSGRQFSNSRSEMNVSTLELGDSALYLCASRATDPYEQYFGPGTRLTVT.